The entry below describes one TCR beta chain. This clonotype was seen at least ten times. It has no known antigen specificity. No qualities accompany the bases; no much larger clone lies one base away. This sample was taken from a study of regulatory T cells in long-lasting Graves disease (dated by TCRdb to the early 2020s). With regard to the full study: To count as having persistent Graves' disease, a patient had to have received antithyroid drug treatment for over 5 years with TSH receptor autoantibodies remaining persistently positive. This study used TCR sequencing and RNA sequencing of peripheral blood to compare persistent Graves' disease patients against newly diagnosed Graves' disease patients. The study was conducted in China and was registered as a clinical trial. A total of around 35 samples underwent TCR sequencing, from about 13 patients with persistent Graves' disease and around 20 patients with newly diagnosed Graves' disease. Antithyroid drugs had been taken for approximately ten years on average by persistent Graves' disease patients in the clinical cohort.

Reading the label with the study, this specimen's time point is: persistent/refractory GD, antithyroid drugs over 5 years with positive TRAb. For both TCR sequencing and RNA sequencing, RNA was extracted from PBMCs using TRIzol. The diagnosis of Graves' disease followed American Thyroid Association guidelines. The patients came from an endocrinology department in Xi'an, China. Each patient gave approximately 9.7 milliliters of peripheral blood, collected in an EDTA anticoagulant tube. Ficoll Paque Plus density gradient separation was used to isolate PBMCs, and no additional T cell sorting was done. An Agilent 2100 Bioanalyzer and agarose gel were used to check RNA quality, and a NanoDrop 2000 was used to measure RNA concentration. V is cut by 0 bases and J by 8 bases, and the space between the germline ends is 7 bases. CDR1 SGHAT and CDR2 FQNNGV are derived from the germline V gene. Spanning cysteine to phenylalanine, the CDR3 consists of 12 amino acids. Just CDR3 DNA is preserved here, 36 bases in frame from base 1.

Library generation was performed with multiplex PCR. Instrument used: Illumina HiSeq 4000. CDR3 regions were amplified by Arm-PCR with iRepertoire HTBI primers to construct TCR beta libraries. PCR products were gel purified before sequencing. As for how the authors treated the data: Gene usage analysis of CDR3 amino acid clonotypes relied on the roughly 67 TRBV and 15 or so TRBJ segments identified across samples. COPE and FqMerger were used to merge filtered high-quality paired reads into contigs. BLAST was used to align contigs to IMGT TRBV, TRBD and TRBJ reference genes, with CDR3 defined following IMGT. Highly expanded clones were defined as clonotypes with a frequency above 0.1%. Shannon entropy was used to measure repertoire diversity, and the Gini coefficient was used to measure V-J evenness. A clonotype found in more than one individual was treated as public. TCRdb trimmed public reads at Q25 via fastp, called clones via MiXCR and kept in-frame beta chains. Each entry is one CDR3 protein sequence, shown with its most common DNA and genes. The V and J calls come from TCRdb's annotation, not from the publication. Across this sample there are over 300,000 distinct CDR3 sequences, with roughly a fifth seen only once. The ten largest clones capture 29% of the sample.

What the study reported, not specific to this receptor: Sequencing and analysis were restricted to the TCR beta chain. Preferential use of TRBV28, TRBJ1-2 and TRBJ2-5 was observed in persistent disease, whereas TRBV20-1 and TRBJ2-1 were favored in newly diagnosed disease. As a limitation, the authors acknowledged that the small sample size may reduce accuracy. A larger number of public clonotypes was shared among persistent patients (fewer than 3,000) than among newly diagnosed patients (about 990). Compared with newly diagnosed patients, persistent Graves' disease patients had lower TCR Shannon entropy and fewer highly expanded clones, which suggests clonal expansion. The study examined only peripheral blood because the primary lesion, thyroid tissue, could not be accessed.

This TCR was sampled from a female donor with Graves disease. The chain was built from TRBV11-2 and TRBJ1-2, with the D gene too uncertain to name. Sequences were derived from peripheral blood mononuclear cells (PBMCs), sampled when the disease was refractory, from a patient treated with antithyroid drugs. The nucleotides are TGTGCCAGCAGCTTAGATCTTGGAGGCTACACCTTC. This encodes CASSLDLGGYTF.